A selection of T cell receptor beta chains follows, all from one sample in a study of vaccination effects on CD4 cells after COVID-19. The antigens these receptors bind are not known. TCRdb's table, derived via immunoSEQ multiplex PCR, lists solely in-frame clones and lacks some. This table has approximately 74,000 clones, approximately 73% appearing once. Specimen: CD4+ T cells from PBMCs cultured without peptide, collected after COVID-19 vaccination. These TCRs come from a human donor who received a COVID-19 vaccine. The CDR3 runs from the conserved cysteine through the conserved F or W. D genes are given only for firm matches. Clone size appears in some rows only: once, few, many, or a class for an expanded clone.

TRBJ1-1,TRBV5-8,-,once,CASSLWSPLFDGEAFF,TGTGCCAGCAGCTTGTGGTCCCCACTTTTCGACGGTGAAGCTTTCTTT
TRBJ1-2,TRBV19,-,-,CASSIGQATPYGYTF,TGTGCCAGTAGTATTGGGCAGGCCACACCGTATGGCTACACCTTC
TRBJ1-3,TRBV24-1,-,-,CATKISGNTIYF,TGTGCCACCAAAATCTCTGGAAACACCATATATTTT
TRBJ1-6,TRBV5-8,-,-,CASSRDGQFSPLHF,TGTGCCAGCAGCCGGGACGGACAGTTTTCACCCCTCCACTTT
TRBJ1-6,TRBV21-1,-,-,CASSKDKTGWPRHSPLHF,TGTGCCAGCAGCAAAGATAAGACAGGCTGGCCCCGGCATTCACCCCTCCACTTT
TRBJ1-1,TRBV12-3/TRBV12-4,-,once,CASSPGYTEAFF,TGTGCCAGCAGTCCAGGGTACACTGAAGCTTTCTTT
TRBJ2-3,TRBV3-1/TRBV3-2,TRBD2,-,CASTMRGAKGDTQYF,TGTGCCAGCACCATGCGGGGGGCTAAAGGGGATACGCAGTATTTT
TRBJ1-6,TRBV7-8,-,once,CASSLPQGRGSPLHF,TGTGCCAGCAGCTTACCTCAGGGAAGGGGTTCACCCCTCCACTTT
TRBJ1-2,TRBV5-1,-,-,CASSLHPDGDYGYTF,TGCGCCAGCAGCCTACACCCAGACGGGGACTATGGCTACACCTTC
TRBJ2-3,TRBV6-4,-,-,CASSLWGGPTGTDTQYF,TGTGCCAGCAGTTTGTGGGGGGGCCCCACCGGCACAGATACGCAGTATTTT
TRBJ2-5,TRBV28,TRBD1,-,CASSLPGTGISETQYF,TGTGCCAGCAGCCTGCCAGGGACAGGGATCTCAGAGACCCAGTACTTC
TRBJ1-5,TRBV6-5,TRBD1,-,CASNRGAYSNQPQHF,TGTGCCAGCAACAGGGGGGCCTATAGCAATCAGCCCCAGCATTTT
TRBJ1-2,TRBV6-2/TRBV6-3,-,few,CASSAYRDFNYGYTF,TGTGCCAGCAGTGCGTACAGGGATTTCAACTATGGCTACACCTTC
TRBJ2-1,TRBV3-1/TRBV3-2,TRBD2,-,CASSQDLPGTSGGAPQANNEQFF,TGTGCCAGCAGCCAAGATCTGCCCGGGACTAGCGGGGGGGCCCCTCAGGCGAACAATGAGCAGTTCTTC
TRBJ2-5,TRBV2,TRBD1,-,CASSPRGQGETQYF,TGTGCCAGCAGTCCCAGGGGGCAAGGGGAGACCCAGTACTTC
TRBJ2-2,TRBV11-1,TRBD2,few,CASGIDGTSNTGELFF,TGTGCCAGCGGAATTGACGGGACTAGCAATACCGGGGAGCTGTTTTTT
TRBJ1-6,TRBV18,-,-,CASSPGAVGNSPLHF,TGTGCCAGCTCACCGGGTGCGGTCGGTAATTCACCCCTCCACTTT
TRBJ1-2,TRBV5-8,-,-,CASSFKVQGNYGYTF,TGTGCCAGCAGCTTTAAGGTCCAGGGTAACTATGGCTACACCTTC
TRBJ1-5,TRBV18,-,-,CASLEHSNQPQHF,TGTGCCAGCTTGGAACATAGCAATCAGCCCCAGCATTTT
TRBJ2-5,TRBV18,TRBD1,-,CASSRLPGGWETQYF,TGTGCCAGCTCTCGTCTCCCAGGGGGCTGGGAGACCCAGTACTTC
TRBJ2-1,TRBV7-2,TRBD1,-,CASSLRPPGQGVNEQFF,TGTGCCAGCAGCTTAAGGCCCCCGGGACAGGGTGTCAATGAGCAGTTCTTC
TRBJ1-4,TRBV30,TRBD1,few,CAWRIRTGAGEKLFF,TGTGCCTGGAGGATCAGGACAGGGGCAGGCGAAAAACTGTTTTTT
TRBJ1-4,TRBV5-1,TRBD1,-,CASSSRDRGGEKLFF,TGCGCCAGCAGCTCCCGGGACAGGGGAGGTGAAAAACTGTTTTTT
TRBJ2-2,TRBV7-9,-,few,CASSLVRVTGELFF,TGTGCCAGCAGCTTAGTTCGGGTCACCGGGGAGCTGTTTTTT
TRBJ2-1,TRBV2,-,-,CASSEEGTSYNEQFF,TGTGCCAGCAGTGAAGAGGGGACCTCCTACAATGAGCAGTTCTTC
TRBJ1-1,TRBV5-1,TRBD1,-,CASSLGAHRTGGNTEAFF,TGCGCCAGCAGCTTGGGGGCCCATCGGACAGGGGGAAACACTGAAGCTTTCTTT
TRBJ1-1,TRBV6-6,-,-,CASSYGGQDEAFF,TGTGCCAGCAGTTACGGGGGGCAGGATGAAGCTTTCTTT
TRBJ1-6,TRBV6-5,TRBD1,few,CASSRQGKNSPLHF,TGTGCCAGCAGCCGACAGGGTAAGAATTCACCCCTCCACTTT
TRBJ1-1,TRBV2,-,-,CASSEDRNTEAFF,TGTGCCAGCAGTGAGGACAGGAACACTGAAGCTTTCTTT
TRBJ1-6,TRBV2,TRBD1,few,CASSLDREGSPLHF,TGTGCCAGCAGTTTAGACAGGGAGGGTTCACCCCTCCACTTT
TRBJ1-4,TRBV7-8,-,-,CASSPVSGEKLFF,TGTGCCAGCAGCCCGGTCTCCGGGGAAAAACTGTTTTTT
TRBJ2-3,TRBV6-4,-,few,CASSIGDTQYF,TGTGCCAGCAGTATCGGAGATACGCAGTATTTT
TRBJ2-2,TRBV15,TRBD1,-,CATSRDRGRPGELFF,TGTGCCACCAGCCGGGACAGGGGTCGGCCCGGGGAGCTGTTTTTT
TRBJ2-3,TRBV9,TRBD2,-,CASSVGAGRSTPDTQYF,TGTGCCAGCAGCGTAGGAGCGGGGCGTTCGACCCCAGATACGCAGTATTTT
TRBJ1-1,TRBV25-1,-,-,CASSEGDKNTEAFF,TGTGCCAGCAGTGAAGGGGATAAGAACACTGAAGCTTTCTTT
TRBJ1-1,TRBV9,-,-,CASSPVSADTEAFF,TGTGCCAGCAGCCCAGTCTCCGCGGACACTGAAGCTTTCTTT
TRBJ1-1,TRBV28,TRBD1,-,CASSTRQGPLNTEAFF,TGTGCCAGCAGCACACGACAGGGACCTTTAAACACTGAAGCTTTCTTT